This T cell receptor (beta chain) stems from a study of T cell responses to AZD1222 COVID-19 vaccine. There are 13 residues in the CDR3. Germline CDR1 reads SQVTM; CDR2 reads ANQGSEA. The J segment lost 6 bases and the V segment lost 4 bases, leaving 4 bases of the junction unmatched. Libraries were prepared by immunoSEQ multiplex PCR; TCRdb keeps only in-frame clonotypes and omits some of them. Of tens of thousands of clones listed, about 89% were seen once; the top ten hold more than 6%. J is TRBJ2-1 and V is TRBV29-1; 9 nucleotides line up with TRBD2. The origin of this receptor is an adult who received the MenACWY meningococcal vaccine as a control. Material: peripheral blood, obtained 28 days after the second dose of the MenACWY control vaccine. CDR3 coding DNA: TGCAGCGTTGGACTAGCGGATTTCAATGAGCAGTTCTTC. As protein: CSVGLADFNEQFF.